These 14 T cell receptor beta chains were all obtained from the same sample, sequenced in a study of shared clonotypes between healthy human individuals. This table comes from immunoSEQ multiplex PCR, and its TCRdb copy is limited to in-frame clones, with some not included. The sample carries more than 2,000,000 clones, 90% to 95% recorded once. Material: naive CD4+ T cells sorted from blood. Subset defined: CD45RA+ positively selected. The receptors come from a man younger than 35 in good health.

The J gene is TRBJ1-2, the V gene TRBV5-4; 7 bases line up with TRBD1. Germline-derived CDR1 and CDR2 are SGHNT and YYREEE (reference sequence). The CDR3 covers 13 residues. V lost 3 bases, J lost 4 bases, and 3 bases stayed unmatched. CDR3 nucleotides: TGTGCCAGCAGCTATCGACAGGGCTATGGCTACACCTTC. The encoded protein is CASSYRQGYGYTF.

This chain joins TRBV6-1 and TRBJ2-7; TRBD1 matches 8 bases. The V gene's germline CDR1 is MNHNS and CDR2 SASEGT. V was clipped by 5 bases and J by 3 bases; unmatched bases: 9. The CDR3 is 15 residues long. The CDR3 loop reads CASSLQGVPIYEQYF. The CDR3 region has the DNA TGTGCCAGCAGTCTACAGGGGGTCCCTATCTACGAGCAGTACTTC.

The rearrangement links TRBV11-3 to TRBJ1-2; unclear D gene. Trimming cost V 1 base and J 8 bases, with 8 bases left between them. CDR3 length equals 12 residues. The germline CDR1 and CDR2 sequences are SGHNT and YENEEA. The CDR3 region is CASSLGGLGYTF. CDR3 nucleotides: TGTGCCAGCAGCTTAGGAGGGCTAGGCTACACCTTC. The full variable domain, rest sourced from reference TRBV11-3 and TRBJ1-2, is EAGVVQSPRYKIIEKKQPVAFWCNPISGHNTLYWYLQNLGQGPELLIRYENEEAVDDSQLPKDRFSAERLKGVDSTLKIQPAELGDSAVYLCASSLGGLGYTFGSGTRLTVV.

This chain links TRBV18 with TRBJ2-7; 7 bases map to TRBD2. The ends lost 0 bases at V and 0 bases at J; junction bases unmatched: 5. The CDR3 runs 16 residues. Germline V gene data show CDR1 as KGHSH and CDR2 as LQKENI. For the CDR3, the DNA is TGTGCCAGCTCACCACCCCTAGCGGAGAGCTCCTACGAGCAGTACTTC. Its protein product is CASSPPLAESSYEQYF.

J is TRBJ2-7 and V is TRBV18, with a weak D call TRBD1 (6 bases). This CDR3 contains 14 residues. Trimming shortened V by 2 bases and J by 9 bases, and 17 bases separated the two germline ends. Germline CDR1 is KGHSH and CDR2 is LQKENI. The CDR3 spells CASSPSWGSDRQYF. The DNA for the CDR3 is TGTGCCAGCTCACCAAGTTGGGGGTCGGACAGGCAGTACTTC.

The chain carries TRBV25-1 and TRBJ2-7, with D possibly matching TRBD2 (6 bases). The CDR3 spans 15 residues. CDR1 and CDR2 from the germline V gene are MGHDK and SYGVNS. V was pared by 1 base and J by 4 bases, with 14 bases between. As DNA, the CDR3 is TGTGCCAGCAGTGAATTCTACTACGGAGGGTACGAGCAGTACTTC. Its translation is CASSEFYYGGYEQYF.

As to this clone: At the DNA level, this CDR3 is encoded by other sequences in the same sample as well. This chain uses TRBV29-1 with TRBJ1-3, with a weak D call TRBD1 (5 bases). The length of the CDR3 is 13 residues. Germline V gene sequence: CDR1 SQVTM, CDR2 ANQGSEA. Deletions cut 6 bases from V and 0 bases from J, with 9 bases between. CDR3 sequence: CSVVTDSGNTIYF. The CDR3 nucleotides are TGCAGCGTAGTGACAGACTCTGGAAACACCATATATTTT.

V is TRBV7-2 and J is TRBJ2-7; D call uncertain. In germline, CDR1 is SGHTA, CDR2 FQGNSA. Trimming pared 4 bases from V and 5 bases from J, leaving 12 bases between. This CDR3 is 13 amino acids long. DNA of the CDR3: TGTGCCAGCAGCTCGTCTTTCTGGGACGAGCAGTACTTC. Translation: CASSSSFWDEQYF.

CDR3 loop: CASSSSLEGAWNEQFF. CDR3 coding DNA: TGTGCCAGCAGCTCCTCGTTGGAGGGGGCTTGGAATGAGCAGTTCTTC. This chain links TRBV9 with TRBJ2-1, with D perhaps matching TRBD1 (7 bases). Deletions cut 4 bases from V and 7 bases from J, with 21 bases between. Germline assignment: CDR1 SGDLS and CDR2 YYNGEE. The CDR3 is 16 amino acids.

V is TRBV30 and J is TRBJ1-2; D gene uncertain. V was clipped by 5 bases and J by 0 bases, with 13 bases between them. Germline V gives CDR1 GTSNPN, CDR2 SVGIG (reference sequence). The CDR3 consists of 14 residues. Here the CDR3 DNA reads TGTGCCTGGGCACACCCTCTTCCTAACTATGGCTACACCTTC. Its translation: CAWAHPLPNYGYTF.

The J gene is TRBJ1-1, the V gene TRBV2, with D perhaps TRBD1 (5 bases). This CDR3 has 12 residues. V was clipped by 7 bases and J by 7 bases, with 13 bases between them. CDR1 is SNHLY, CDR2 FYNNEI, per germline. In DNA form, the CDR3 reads TGTGCCAGCACACAGACAGCCTATGAAGCTTTCTTT. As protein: CASTQTAYEAFF.

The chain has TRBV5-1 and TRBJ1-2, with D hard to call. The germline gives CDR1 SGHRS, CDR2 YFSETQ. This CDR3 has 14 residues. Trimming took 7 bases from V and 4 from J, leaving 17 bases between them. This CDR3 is CASSVPGWGYGYTF. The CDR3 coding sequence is TGCGCCAGCTCAGTGCCGGGGTGGGGCTATGGCTACACCTTC.

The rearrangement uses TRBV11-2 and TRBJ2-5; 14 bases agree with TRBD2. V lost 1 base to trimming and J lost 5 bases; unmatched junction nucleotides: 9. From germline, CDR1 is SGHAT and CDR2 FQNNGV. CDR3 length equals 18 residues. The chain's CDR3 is CASSLGRLAGGPGETQYF. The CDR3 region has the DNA TGTGCCAGCAGCTTAGGTAGACTAGCGGGAGGGCCGGGGGAGACCCAGTACTTC.

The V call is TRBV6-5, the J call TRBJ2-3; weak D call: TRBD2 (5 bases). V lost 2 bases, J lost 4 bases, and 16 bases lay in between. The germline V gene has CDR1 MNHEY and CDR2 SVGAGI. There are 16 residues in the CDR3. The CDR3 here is CASSYDSQRNSDTQYF. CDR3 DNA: TGTGCCAGCAGTTACGATAGTCAGCGGAATTCAGATACGCAGTATTTT.